The 29 T cell receptor beta chains below come from one sample, sequenced in a study of PD-L1 blockade in urothelial cancer. The protocol was immunoSEQ multiplex PCR, while the TCRdb copy is restricted to in-frame clones and leaves out a portion. In the table there are 70,000 to 95,000 clones, about 89% of which are singletons. Documented time point: pretreatment peripheral blood. Sequenced material: PBMCs, taken around atezolizumab (anti-PD-L1) treatment. The receptors derive from a woman aged 80 or over with urothelial cancer.

This clone appeared a single time. The rearrangement uses TRBV10-1 and TRBJ2-7; TRBD2 matches at 10 bases. Germline V gives CDR1 WNHNN, CDR2 SYGVQD (reference sequence). V was clipped by 2 bases and J by 5 bases; unmatched bases: 6. This CDR3 has 15 residues. CDR3 nucleotides: TGCGCCAGCAGTGAGCCTCTAGCGGGAGCTGACGAGCAGTACTTC. Translating it yields CASSEPLAGADEQYF.

With respect to this clone: In the same sample, other DNA sequences code for this CDR3. The chain uses TRBV28 and TRBJ1-5, with D possibly TRBD1 on 6 matching bases. CDR3 length: 13 residues. V gave up 6 bases and J gave up 2 bases, with 8 bases separating them. The germline gives CDR1 MDHEN, CDR2 SYDVKM. The CDR3 region is CASSPGGNQPQHF. CDR3 in DNA: TGTGCCAGCAGCCCAGGGGGCAATCAGCCCCAGCATTTT.

This sequence joins TRBV5-1 and TRBJ2-1; tentative D call: TRBD2 (6 bases). The V gene lost 6 bases and the J gene lost 7 bases, with 14 bases spanning the gap. CDR1 and CDR2 from the germline V gene are SGHRS and YFSETQ. CDR3 size: 13 residues. The DNA of the CDR3 is TGCGCCAGCAACCGGGACTTACAGAATGAGCAGTTCTTC. Its translation is CASNRDLQNEQFF.

This chain uses TRBV6-1 with TRBJ2-7, with a tentative D call TRBD1 (6 bases). V lost 6 bases and J lost 2, with 14 bases in between. Germline V gives CDR1 MNHNS, CDR2 SASEGT. The CDR3 totals 14 residues. As DNA, the CDR3 is TGTGCCAGCAGCGCCATGGACAGAACCTACGAGCAGTACTTC. It yields the protein CASSAMDRTYEQYF.

The V and J genes are TRBV6-5 and TRBJ1-5, with 9 positions matching TRBD1. This CDR3 has 15 amino acids. V lost 5 bases to trimming and J lost 5 bases; unmatched junction nucleotides: 7. Germline V gene lookup returns CDR1 MNHEY and CDR2 SVGAGI. CDR3 sequence: CASSPLGQGDQPQHF. CDR3 in DNA: TGTGCCAGCAGTCCGCTGGGACAGGGAGATCAGCCCCAGCATTTT.

This sequence joins TRBV2 and TRBJ2-1; 7 bases are shared with TRBD2. CDR1 is SNHLY and CDR2 is FYNNEI in the germline V gene. This CDR3 spans 14 amino acids. V dropped 7 bases and J dropped 6; count of bases not matched to a gene: 9. CDR3 DNA: TGTGCCAGCACGCTACTAGCGAGCCTCAATGAGCAGTTCTTC. This sequence encodes CASTLLASLNEQFF.

V and J are TRBV27 and TRBJ2-5; the match to TRBD2 covers 9 bases. J was trimmed by 4 bases and V by 5 bases; bases with no gene match: 14. The CDR3 loop spans 17 amino acids. Germline V gene lookup returns CDR1 MNHEY and CDR2 SMNVEV (reference sequence). The CDR3 DNA is TGTGCCAGCAGTCAATTTTGGGCAGCGGGAGGTAGAGAGACCCAGTACTTC. Protein sequence: CASSQFWAAGGRETQYF.

This chain uses TRBV10-1 with TRBJ2-3; D unclear. The germline CDR1 and CDR2 sequences are WNHNN and SYGVQD (reference sequence). CDR3 size: 17 residues. Trimming took off 5 bases at V and 6 bases at J, with 24 bases between the two ends. The CDR3: CASSQETAGLSSDTQYF. The CDR3 DNA reads as TGCGCCAGCAGTCAAGAGACGGCAGGCCTATCTTCGGATACGCAGTATTTT.

The chain is built from TRBV5-1 and TRBJ1-1, with D tentatively TRBD1 (5 bases). Germline V gene lookup returns CDR1 SGHRS and CDR2 YFSETQ. The V end was cut by 4 bases, the J end by 9 bases, with 19 bases between. CDR3 length equals 14 residues. The CDR3 DNA reads as TGCGCCAGCAGCGCCCCTGGGGGGAACCCGAAAGCTTTCTTT. Amino acid sequence: CASSAPGGNPKAFF.

The chain joins TRBV5-4 to TRBJ2-3, with D perhaps TRBD2 (6 bases). Trimming shortened V by 4 bases and J by 2 bases, and 23 bases separated the two germline ends. Germline CDR1 and CDR2: SGHNT and YYREEE (reference sequence). The length of the CDR3 is 18 residues. The CDR3 reads CASSQPGLFVGHTDTQYF. CDR3 bases: TGTGCCAGCAGCCAACCCGGACTATTTGTGGGTCACACAGATACGCAGTATTTT. Using reference TRBV5-4 and TRBJ2-3 for the parts outside the CDR3, the full variable domain is ETGVTQSPTHLIKTRGQQVTLRCSSQSGHNTVSWYQQALGQGPQFIFQYYREEENGRGNFPPRFSGLQFPNYSSELNVNALELDDSALYLCASSQPGLFVGHTDTQYFGPGTRLTVL.

The gene calls are TRBV19 and TRBJ2-6; a possible D gene is TRBD1 (6 bases). The CDR3 loop spans 18 amino acids. Germline assignment: CDR1 LNHDA and CDR2 SQIVND (reference sequence). Trimming removed 2 bases from V and 3 bases from J, with 17 bases in between. For the CDR3, the DNA is TGTGCCAGTAGTATATACGCCAGGGGTGGGAGTGGGGCCAACGTCCTGACTTTC. This sequence encodes CASSIYARGGSGANVLTF. Using reference TRBV19 and TRBJ2-6 for the parts outside the CDR3, the full variable domain is DGGITQSPKYLFRKEGQNVTLSCEQNLNHDAMYWYRQDPGQGLRLIYYSQIVNDFQKGDIAEGYSVSREKKESFPLTVTSAQKNPTAFYLCASSIYARGGSGANVLTFGAGSRLTVL.

The V call is TRBV9, the J call TRBJ2-2; TRBD1 might be the D (5 bases). The CDR3 length is 16 residues. V was cut by 0 bases and J by 4 bases, with 13 bases left in between. Germline lookup yields CDR1 SGDLS and CDR2 YYNGEE. The DNA of the CDR3 is TGTGCCAGCAGCGTAGAACCGGCAGGGCCCACCGGGGAGCTGTTTTTT. This sequence encodes CASSVEPAGPTGELFF.

V is TRBV6-1 and J is TRBJ2-3; no reliable D call. The CDR3 spans 13 residues. V was pared by 3 bases and J by 2 bases, with 6 bases between. Per the germline V gene, CDR1 is MNHNS and CDR2 is SASEGT. Written as DNA, the CDR3 is TGTGCCAGCAGTGATCTTTTCACAGATACGCAGTATTTT. Protein: CASSDLFTDTQYF.

The V and J genes are TRBV6-5 and TRBJ2-7, with D possibly TRBD2 on 6 matching bases. CDR3 size: 11 residues. Germline loops: CDR1 MNHEY, CDR2 SVGAGI. The V end was cut by 4 bases, the J end by 9 bases, with 10 bases between. CDR3 coding DNA: TGTGCCAGCAGTTCGGGACTTGTGCAGTACTTC. Encoded protein: CASSSGLVQYF.

J is TRBJ2-7 and V is TRBV6-1; maybe TRBD1 (6 bases). The germline CDR1 and CDR2 sequences are MNHNS and SASEGT. This CDR3 spans 14 amino acids. Trimming left V 7 bases short and J 3 bases short, with 16 bases between. CDR3 loop: CASTMDRVRYEQYF. The CDR3, as DNA: TGTGCCAGCACTATGGACAGAGTCCGCTACGAGCAGTACTTC.

V is TRBV28 and J is TRBJ2-7; 7 bases are shared with TRBD1. The CDR3 spans 13 residues. Germline V gene data show CDR1 as MDHEN and CDR2 as SYDVKM. The V and J ends lost 2 bases and 6 bases, in that order; junction bases with no gene match: 4. The CDR3 spells CASSLGTDREQYF. The CDR3 DNA follows: TGTGCCAGCAGTTTAGGGACAGATCGCGAGCAGTACTTC.

This chain joins TRBV7-9 and TRBJ1-1; D gene unclear. The CDR3 covers 11 residues. CDR1 and CDR2 from the germline V gene are SEHNR and FQNEAQ (reference sequence). Deletions cut 8 bases from V and 1 base from J, with 5 bases between. CDR3 in amino acids: CASLKNTEAFF. CDR3 DNA sequence: TGTGCCAGCCTTAAGAACACTGAAGCTTTCTTT.

As DNA, the CDR3 is TGTGCCAGCAGTTTCCAAACCAAACTAGCGGGAGGGCCGTACGAGCAGTACTTC. Translated: CASSFQTKLAGGPYEQYF. The chain has TRBV7-7 and TRBJ2-7; TRBD2 agrees at 13 bases. The germline V gene has CDR1 SSHAT and CDR2 FNYEAQ (reference sequence). The CDR3 covers 18 residues. The V gene end was trimmed by 6 bases and the J gene end by 4 bases; junction bases not matched to a gene: 15.

J is TRBJ1-1 and V is TRBV11-3; TRBD1 matches at 7 bases. Per germline, CDR1 SGHNT and CDR2 YENEEA. V trimming: 5 bases; J trimming: 6 bases; junction bases outside the gene matches: 3. CDR3 size: 12 residues. CDR3 sequence (DNA): TGTGCCAGCAGCAGACAGGGTTCTGAAGCTTTCTTT. This encodes CASSRQGSEAFF.

V gene TRBV14 combines with J gene TRBJ2-3; D possibly corresponds to TRBD2 (6 bases). V shed 4 bases and J shed 4 bases, with 18 bases lying between them. CDR1 is SGHDN and CDR2 is FVKESK in the germline V gene. The CDR3 extends over 16 amino acids. CDR3 sequence (DNA): TGTGCCAGCAGCCTGCGGACTACGTCCCGGGCAGATACGCAGTATTTT. Its translation is CASSLRTTSRADTQYF.

The chain carries TRBV14 and TRBJ1-1; 9 nucleotides agree with TRBD1. Unmatched junction bases numbered 6, after V lost 1 base and J lost 0 bases. The V gene's germline CDR1 is SGHDN and CDR2 FVKESK. The CDR3 loop spans 17 amino acids. In DNA form, the CDR3 reads TGTGCCAGCAGCCAAGGCCGGGACAGGGTGGTGAACACTGAAGCTTTCTTT. Translation gives CASSQGRDRVVNTEAFF.

CDR3 coding DNA: TGTGCCATCAGTGACGAGGTCAATCAGCCCCAGCATTTT. Amino acid sequence: CAISDEVNQPQHF. This chain uses TRBV10-3 with TRBJ1-5, with D uncertain. CDR3 length equals 13 residues. Germline values: CDR1 ENHRY, CDR2 SYGVKD. The V end was cut by 3 bases, the J end by 3 bases, with 6 bases between.

This clone appeared a single time. The chain couples TRBV18 to TRBJ2-7; TRBD2 matches at 7 bases. The CDR3 loop spans 14 amino acids. The V segment lost 3 bases and the J segment 6 bases; nucleotides outside the gene matches: 8. Germline CDR1 is KGHSH and CDR2 is LQKENI. CDR3 sequence reads: CASSPGGGSGEQYF. CDR3 bases: TGTGCCAGCTCACCCGGCGGGGGAAGCGGCGAGCAGTACTTC.

V usage is TRBV30 and J usage is TRBJ1-5; 8 bases match TRBD1. With 2 bases clipped from V and 2 bases from J, the junction kept 5 bases outside the gene matches. In germline, CDR1 is GTSNPN, CDR2 SVGIG (reference sequence). The CDR3 totals 15 residues. CDR3 in amino acids: CAWSSGQGGNQPQHF. CDR3 bases: TGTGCCTGGAGTTCAGGACAGGGCGGCAATCAGCCCCAGCATTTT.

This clone occurred once. The CDR3 spells CAISESHRDRGYGEQFF. DNA for the CDR3: TGTGCCATCAGTGAGTCCCACCGGGACAGGGGTTACGGTGAGCAGTTCTTC. The rearrangement joins TRBV10-3 to TRBJ2-1, with TRBD1 matching over 10 bases. CDR1 is ENHRY and CDR2 is SYGVKD in the germline V gene. The ends lost 0 bases at V and 9 bases at J; junction bases unmatched: 11. This CDR3 has 17 amino acids.

This chain joins TRBV13 and TRBJ2-5, with 11 bases fitting TRBD2. This CDR3 spans 14 amino acids. Germline V CDR1 and CDR2: PRHDT, FYEKMQ (reference sequence). J was trimmed by 5 bases and V by 5 bases; bases with no gene match: 4. The CDR3 DNA reads as TGTGCCAGCAGCACCACTAGCGGGAGTGAGACCCAGTACTTC. It encodes CASSTTSGSETQYF.

The table lists this clone with a few counts. The rearrangement links TRBV7-9 to TRBJ2-5; 8 nucleotides match TRBD1. The germline V gene has CDR1 SEHNR and CDR2 FQNEAQ (reference sequence). The V segment lost 4 bases and the J segment 5 bases; nucleotides outside the gene matches: 6. CDR3 size: 14 residues. The CDR3: CASSSNRQGETQYF. Here the CDR3 DNA reads TGTGCCAGCAGCTCAAACCGACAGGGGGAGACCCAGTACTTC.

This chain joins TRBV25-1 and TRBJ2-2; TRBD1 matches 10 bases. Germline V gene data show CDR1 as MGHDK and CDR2 as SYGVNS. V gave up 2 bases and J gave up 5 bases; unmatched junction bases: 8. CDR3 length equals 17 residues. CDR3 bases: TGTGCCAGCAGTGAACTGACAGGGGGCAGGTGGACCGGGGAGCTGTTTTTT. Translated, it gives CASSELTGGRWTGELFF. Drawing the rest from reference TRBV25-1 and TRBJ2-2, the complete variable domain is EADIYQTPRYLVIGTGKKITLECSQTMGHDKMYWYQQDPGMELHLIHYSYGVNSTEKGDLSSESTVSRIRTEHFPLTLESARPSHTSQYLCASSELTGGRWTGELFFGEGSRLTVL.

The chain recombines TRBV11-3 with TRBJ2-6; D call uncertain. The germline V gene has CDR1 SGHNT and CDR2 YENEEA. CDR3 size: 14 residues. V was cut by 5 bases and J by 1 base, with 6 bases left in between. The CDR3, as DNA: TGTGCCAGCAGCGAGGCATCTGGGGCCAACGTCCTGACTTTC. Its protein is CASSEASGANVLTF.